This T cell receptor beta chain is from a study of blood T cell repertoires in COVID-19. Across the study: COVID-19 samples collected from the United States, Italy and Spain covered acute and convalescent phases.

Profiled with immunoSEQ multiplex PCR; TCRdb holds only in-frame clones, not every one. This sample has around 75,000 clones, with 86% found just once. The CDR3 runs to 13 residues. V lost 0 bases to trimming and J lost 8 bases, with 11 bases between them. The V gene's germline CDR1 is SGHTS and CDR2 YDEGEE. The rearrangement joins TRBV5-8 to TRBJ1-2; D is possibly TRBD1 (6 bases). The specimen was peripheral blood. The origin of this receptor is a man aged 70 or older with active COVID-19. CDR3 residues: CASSLVGAPGYTF. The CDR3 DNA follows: TGTGCCAGCAGCTTGGTGGGGGCCCCGGGCTACACCTTC.